The 27 T cell receptor beta chains listed next were all sequenced from one sample in a study of T cells in Graves' hyperthyroidism and ophthalmopathy. Amplification targeted TCR beta CDR3 regions from RNA transcripts. A set of HTBI primers served as the primers for a first-round RT-PCR of the TCR CDR3. TCRdb passed the multiplex PCR reads through MiXCR, listing each CDR3 protein once. The sample consists of 500,000 or so distinct CDR3 sequences, about 16% of them appearing once. Sequenced material: blood. The receptors were gathered from a woman in her 30s with Graves' ophthalmopathy.

This clonotype was counted at least ten times. The chain has TRBV2 and TRBJ1-3; D remains unclear. This CDR3 is 15 amino acids long. The germline V gene has CDR1 SNHLY and CDR2 FYNNEI. The ends were cut back, 6 bases at V and 4 bases at J, with 16 bases in the middle. CDR3 amino acids: CASRNRERVGNTIYF. In nucleotides, the CDR3 is TGTGCCAGCAGGAATCGGGAACGAGTCGGAAACACCATATATTTT.

This rearrangement joins TRBV27 to TRBJ2-7, with TRBD1 matching 10 bases. V was pared by 5 bases and J by 5 bases, with 12 bases of the junction left unmatched. Germline loops: CDR1 MNHEY, CDR2 SMNVEV (reference sequence). This CDR3 region has 16 residues. As DNA, the CDR3 is TGTGCCAGCAGTCAGCAAAGGTTCGGGACAGGGGACGAGCAGTACTTC. Its protein product is CASSQQRFGTGDEQYF.

There are many counts of this clonotype. The J gene is TRBJ2-1, the V gene TRBV20-1; 8 bases fit TRBD2. Trimming at V came to 5 bases and at J to 7 bases, leaving 16 bases not matched to a gene. Germline assignment: CDR1 DFQATT and CDR2 SNEGSKA (reference sequence). This CDR3 region has 16 residues. The DNA for the CDR3 is TGCAGTGCTCCCCCAGTCGAGGCGGGAGGTTTGAATGAGCAGTTCTTC. Residues: CSAPPVEAGGLNEQFF.

This clonotype was seen only a few times. The chain employs TRBV4-3 and TRBJ1-6; no clear D gene. CDR1 is LGHNA and CDR2 is YSLEER in the germline V gene. V gave up 1 base and J gave up 10 bases, with 8 bases separating them. The CDR3 is 13 amino acids. The CDR3 sequence is CASSQGQGSPLHF. The DNA for the CDR3 is TGCGCCAGCAGCCAAGGACAAGGATCACCCCTCCACTTT.

In its sample, this clonotype was seen a few times. The chain employs TRBV4-1 and TRBJ1-2, with TRBD1 identical over 7 bases. Unmatched junction bases numbered 10, after V lost 3 bases and J lost 6 bases. Germline assignment: CDR1 MGHRA and CDR2 YSYEKL. CDR3 length: 15 residues. The CDR3 DNA sequence: TGCGCCAGCAGCCAGTCGGTTGGGACAGAAGATGGCTACACCTTC. Encoded protein: CASSQSVGTEDGYTF.

This clonotype appeared many times. V and J are TRBV12-3 or TRBV12-4 and TRBJ2-1, with TRBD2 matching over 11 bases. V was clipped by 3 bases and J by 1 base; unmatched bases: 11. This CDR3 is built from 19 residues. The DNA of the CDR3 is TGTGCCAGCAGTTTTCGAACTTGGGGACTAGCGGTATCCTACAATGAGCAGTTCTTC. It encodes CASSFRTWGLAVSYNEQFF.

This clonotype was detected many times. At one of its ends the junction is not consistent with the germline gene, which may arise from a read error. The rearrangement uses TRBV12-3 or TRBV12-4 and TRBJ2-7; the match to TRBD1 covers 8 bases. This CDR3 spans 15 amino acids. CDR3 DNA: TGCGCCAGCAGCTTGAGGCAGGGGGCTTCCTACGAGCAGTACTTC. Translation: CASSLRQGASYEQYF.

In this sample, this clonotype turned up a few times. The CDR3 protein is CASSESGLTTEAFF. The CDR3 bases are TGCGCCAGCAGTGAGTCGGGACTTACCACTGAAGCTTTCTTT. The chain has TRBV10-1 and TRBJ1-1; perhaps TRBD1 as D (5 bases). CDR3 length: 14 residues. V lost 0 bases, J lost 4 bases, and 9 bases lay in between. Germline V gene sequence: CDR1 WNHNN, CDR2 SYGVQD (reference sequence).

The table lists this clonotype with a few counts. The genes are TRBV7-9 and TRBJ1-1; a possible D gene is TRBD1 (5 bases). Germline CDR1 SEHNR, CDR2 FQNEAQ (reference sequence). V was pared by 2 bases and J by 7 bases, with 14 bases between. The length of the CDR3 is 14 residues. The CDR3 here is CASSLLRERGEAFF. The CDR3 nucleotides read TGTGCCAGCAGCTTACTCAGGGAACGAGGTGAAGCTTTCTTT.

This clonotype was picked up a small number of times. The DNA for the CDR3 is TGCAGTGCTAGAGATCCTGCAGGAAGCTCCTACAATGAGCAGTTCTTC. Protein product: CSARDPAGSSYNEQFF. The genes are TRBV20-1 and TRBJ2-1; D not resolved. This CDR3 comprises 16 residues. Germline V lookup: CDR1 DFQATT, CDR2 SNEGSKA (reference sequence). V was cut by 0 bases and J by 0 bases, with 12 bases left in between.

The rearrangement joins TRBV7-2 to TRBJ2-4; maybe TRBD1 (6 bases). CDR1 and CDR2 (germline): SGHTA, FQGNSA. This CDR3 has 11 amino acids. The V end was cut by 8 bases, the J end by 6 bases, with 8 bases between. CDR3 in amino acids: CASAQGNIQYF. CDR3 DNA: TGTGCCAGCGCACAGGGAAACATTCAGTACTTC.

This chain joins TRBV18 and TRBJ2-7; 7 nucleotides align to TRBD1. The CDR3 spans 15 residues. CDR1 and CDR2 from the germline V gene are KGHSH and LQKENI. V shed 5 bases and J 0 bases; nucleotides not matched to a gene: 7. CDR3 sequence reads: CASSDRAKSSYEQYF. CDR3 bases: TGTGCCAGCTCAGACAGGGCGAAGAGCTCCTACGAGCAGTACTTC.

The gene calls are TRBV10-2 and TRBJ2-1; 11 nucleotides agree with TRBD2. V lost 2 bases and J lost 7; bases outside the gene matches: 1. CDR1 is WSHSY and CDR2 is SAAADI in the germline V gene. This CDR3 has 14 amino acids. CDR3 amino acids: CASSETSGRNEQFF. CDR3 DNA sequence: TGCGCCAGCAGTGAGACTAGCGGGAGAAATGAGCAGTTCTTC.

This clonotype was seen repeatedly, ten times or more. This chain connects TRBV28 to TRBJ1-3; D unresolved. CDR3 length: 14 residues. Per germline, CDR1 MDHEN and CDR2 SYDVKM. V gave up 4 bases and J gave up 0 bases, with 7 bases separating them. CDR3 nucleotides: TGTGCCAGCAGTTCCCTGGACTCTGGAAACACCATATATTTT. It yields the protein CASSSLDSGNTIYF.

The chain carries TRBV29-1 and TRBJ2-1; 12 bases are shared with TRBD1. This CDR3 is 15 amino acids long. V trimming: 4 bases; J trimming: 7 bases; junction bases outside the gene matches: 8. Per germline, CDR1 SQVTM and CDR2 ANQGSEA. CDR3 nucleotides: TGCAGCGTTGCCGGGACAGGGGGCGCGGTGAATGAGCAGTTCTTC. This encodes CSVAGTGGAVNEQFF.

This clonotype has a count of ten or more. The rearrangement links TRBV11-1 to TRBJ2-5, with D possibly TRBD1 on 6 matching bases. The CDR3 extends over 15 amino acids. Germline CDR1 and CDR2: SGHAT and FQDESV (reference sequence). The ends were cut back, 5 bases at V and 3 bases at J, with 16 bases in the middle. The CDR3 nucleotides are TGTGCCAGCAGCCCCCGGACAGTAAAGGAAGAGACCCAGTACTTC. Amino acids: CASSPRTVKEETQYF.

This clonotype was found many times. This chain connects TRBV11-2 to TRBJ2-5; 12 nucleotides match TRBD1. Per germline, CDR1 SGHAT and CDR2 FQNNGV. The CDR3 is 16 residues long. V dropped 5 bases and J dropped 3; count of bases not matched to a gene: 7. The CDR3 nucleotides read TGTGCCAGCAGCAGGCCGGGACAGGGGGCGAAAGAGACCCAGTACTTC. Protein sequence: CASSRPGQGAKETQYF.

At least ten counts were recorded for this clonotype. The rearrangement joins TRBV20-1 to TRBJ2-1; D gene uncertain. Germline CDR1 is DFQATT and CDR2 is SNEGSKA (reference sequence). The CDR3 spans 10 residues. V lost 5 bases to trimming and J lost 8 bases, with 7 bases between them. The CDR3 region has the DNA TGCAGTGCTTGGGCGGATGAGCAGTTCTTC. It is translated as CSAWADEQFF.

This clonotype was counted at least ten times. The chain links TRBV11-2 to TRBJ2-2, with 7 bases fitting TRBD1. The CDR3 is made up of 16 amino acids. Trimming cost V 8 bases and J 0 bases; bases outside gene matches: 9. Germline V gene data show CDR1 as SGHAT and CDR2 as FQNNGV. CDR3 in amino acids: CASRRTGTANTGELFF. The CDR3 region has the DNA TGTGCCAGCCGTCGAACCGGGACAGCGAACACCGGGGAGCTGTTTTTT.

This clonotype showed up many times. This chain joins TRBV6-2 or TRBV6-3 and TRBJ1-1, with a possible D match to TRBD1 (5 bases). The germline V and J ends were trimmed by 2 bases and 6 bases, with 7 bases remaining between them. The CDR3 consists of 12 residues. Germline V gives CDR1 MNHEY, CDR2 SVGEGT. CDR3 in DNA: TGTGCCAGCAGTTACGGGGCCGCTGAAGCTTTCTTT. Amino acids: CASSYGAAEAFF.

This clonotype has more than one count but fewer than ten. The gene calls are TRBV9 and TRBJ2-5; TRBD1 matches 12 bases. Germline-derived CDR1 and CDR2 are SGDLS and YYNGEE. The CDR3 is 15 residues long. J was trimmed by 5 bases and V by 4 bases; bases with no gene match: 6. The CDR3 protein is CASSPRDRGHETQYF. DNA of the CDR3: TGTGCCAGCAGCCCCCGGGACAGGGGGCATGAGACCCAGTACTTC.

The chain carries TRBV12-3 or TRBV12-4 and TRBJ2-1; 10 nucleotides line up with TRBD2. The CDR3 is 14 amino acids. Trimming took 4 bases from V and 9 from J; bases not matched to a gene: 6. The CDR3 nucleotides are TGTGCCAGCAGTTCCCGAGCGGGAGGGCTTGAGCAGTTCTTC. This sequence encodes CASSSRAGGLEQFF.

This clonotype was observed many times. The chain uses TRBV20-1 and TRBJ2-7; TRBD2 aligns across 15 bases. J was trimmed by 7 bases and V by 7 bases; bases with no gene match: 8. This CDR3 region has 14 residues. The germline gives CDR1 DFQATT, CDR2 SNEGSKA (reference sequence). This chain's CDR3 is CSEAPGLAGGEQYF. For the CDR3, the DNA is TGCAGTGAAGCGCCGGGACTAGCGGGAGGTGAGCAGTACTTC.

V is TRBV6-2 or TRBV6-3 and J is TRBJ2-2; 11 positions agree with TRBD2. Germline V CDR1 and CDR2: MNHEY, SVGEGT. With 5 bases clipped from V and 6 bases from J, the junction kept 5 bases outside the gene matches. This CDR3 spans 15 amino acids. This CDR3 reads CASSHLAGGPGELFF. The CDR3 DNA reads as TGTGCCAGCAGTCACCTAGCGGGAGGTCCCGGGGAGCTGTTTTTT.

The sample holds a few counts of this clonotype. This chain connects TRBV20-1 to TRBJ2-7; D call uncertain. The germline V and J ends were trimmed by 2 bases and 1 base, with 6 bases remaining between them. Germline values: CDR1 DFQATT, CDR2 SNEGSKA (reference sequence). This CDR3 comprises 12 residues. The CDR3 loop reads CSARFGSYEQYF. CDR3 in DNA: TGCAGTGCTAGATTCGGTTCCTACGAGCAGTACTTC.

The rearrangement links TRBV4-3 to TRBJ1-2; TRBD1 aligns across 7 bases. This CDR3 is 16 amino acids long. Germline V gene sequence: CDR1 LGHNA, CDR2 YSLEER. After removal of 1 base from V and 0 bases from J, the junction contained 5 bases not matched to a gene. The CDR3 is CASSQVGTDPNYGYTF. Written as DNA, the CDR3 is TGCGCCAGCAGCCAAGTTGGGACAGATCCTAACTATGGCTACACCTTC.

This clonotype was observed a few times. The rearrangement joins TRBV4-2 to TRBJ2-5; D is undetermined. Germline V gene lookup returns CDR1 LGHNA and CDR2 YNFKEQ. The ends were cut back, 1 base at V and 5 bases at J, with 11 bases in the middle. CDR3 length equals 14 residues. CDR3 sequence reads: CASSQVAPGETQYF. CDR3 DNA sequence: TGTGCCAGCAGCCAAGTGGCCCCCGGGGAGACCCAGTACTTC.